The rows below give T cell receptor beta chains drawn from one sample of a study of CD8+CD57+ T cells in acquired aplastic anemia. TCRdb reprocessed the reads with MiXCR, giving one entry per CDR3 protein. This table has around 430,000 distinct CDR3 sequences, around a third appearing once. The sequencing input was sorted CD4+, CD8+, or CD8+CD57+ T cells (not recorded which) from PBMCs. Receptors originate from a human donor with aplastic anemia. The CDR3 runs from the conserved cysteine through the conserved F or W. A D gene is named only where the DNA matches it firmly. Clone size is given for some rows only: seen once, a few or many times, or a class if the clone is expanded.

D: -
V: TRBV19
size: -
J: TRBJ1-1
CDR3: CASSISEGSTEAFF
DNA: TGCGCCAGTAGTATATCCGAGGGCTCCACTGAAGCTTTCTTT

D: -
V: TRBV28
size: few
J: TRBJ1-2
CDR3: CASSWGGAFGYTF
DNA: TGTGCCAGCAGTTGGGGGGGGGCGTTTGGCTACACCTTC

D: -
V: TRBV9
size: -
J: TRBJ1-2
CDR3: CARSVGGRANYGYTF
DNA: TGTGCCCGCAGCGTAGGTGGGAGAGCTAACTATGGCTACACCTTC

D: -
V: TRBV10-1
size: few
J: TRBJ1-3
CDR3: CASSESGSGNTIYF
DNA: TGCGCCAGCAGTGAATCTGGCTCTGGAAACACCATATATTTT

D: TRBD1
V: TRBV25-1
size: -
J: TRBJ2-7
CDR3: CASSARTGYEQYF
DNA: TGTGCCAGCAGTGCTAGGACAGGGTACGAGCAGTACTTC

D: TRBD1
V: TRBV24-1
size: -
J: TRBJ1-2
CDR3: CATRTDREYGYTF
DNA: TGTGCCACCAGAACGGACAGGGAATATGGCTACACCTTC

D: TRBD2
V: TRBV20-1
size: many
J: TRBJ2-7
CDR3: CSALRSSGSYEQYF
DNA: TGCAGTGCTCTCCGCTCGAGCGGGAGCTACGAGCAGTACTTC

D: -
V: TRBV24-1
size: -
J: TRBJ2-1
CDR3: CATSPGTLNEQFF
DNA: TGTGCCACCAGTCCCGGGACACTGAATGAGCAGTTCTTC

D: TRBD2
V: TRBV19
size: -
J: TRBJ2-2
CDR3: CASSIGLAGGLGGELFF
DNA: TGTGCCAGTAGTATTGGACTAGCGGGAGGTTTGGGCGGGGAGCTGTTTTTT

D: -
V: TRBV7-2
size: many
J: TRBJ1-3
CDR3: CASSLVGAGNTIYF
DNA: TGTGCCAGCAGCTTAGTCGGGGCTGGAAACACCATATATTTT

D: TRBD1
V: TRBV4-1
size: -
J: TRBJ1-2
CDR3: CASSQDTGTDYGYTF
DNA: TGCGCCAGCAGCCAAGACACGGGGACAGACTATGGCTACACCTTC

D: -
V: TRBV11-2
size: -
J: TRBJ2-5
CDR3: CASSLFSGVVETQYF
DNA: TGTGCCAGCAGCTTGTTCTCGGGGGTAGTAGAGACCCAGTACTTC

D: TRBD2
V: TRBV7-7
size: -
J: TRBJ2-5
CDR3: CASSPSGGLQEETQYF
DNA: TGTGCTAGCAGCCCTAGCGGGGGCCTACAAGAGGAGACCCAGTACTTC

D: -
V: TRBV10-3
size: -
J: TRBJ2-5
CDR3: CASSEQVKGETQYF
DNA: TGTGCCAGCAGTGAACAGGTTAAAGGGGAGACCCAGTACTTC

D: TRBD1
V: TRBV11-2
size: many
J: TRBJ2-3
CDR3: CASSQRQGGSTDTQYF
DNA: TGTGCCAGCAGCCAACGACAGGGGGGCAGCACAGATACGCAGTATTTT

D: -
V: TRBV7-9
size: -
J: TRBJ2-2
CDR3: CASSLVIADTGGLFF
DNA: TGTGCCAGCAGCTTAGTTATTGCGGACACCGGGGGGCTGTTTTTT

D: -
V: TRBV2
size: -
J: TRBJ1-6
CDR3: CASSDGQGTGSPLHF
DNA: TGTGCCAGCAGTGACGGTCAGGGAACGGGATCACCCCTCCACTTT

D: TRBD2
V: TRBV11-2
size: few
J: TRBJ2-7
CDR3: CASSLMTSGGIVYEQYF
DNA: TGTGCCAGCAGCTTAATGACTAGCGGGGGGATCGTGTACGAGCAGTACTTC

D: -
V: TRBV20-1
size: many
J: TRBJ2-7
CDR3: CSAPTVLGEQYF
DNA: TGCAGTGCGCCGACGGTGTTGGGCGAGCAGTACTTC

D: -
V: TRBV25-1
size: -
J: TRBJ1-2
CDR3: CASSINNYGYTF
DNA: TGTGCCAGCAGCATCAATAACTATGGCTACACCTTC

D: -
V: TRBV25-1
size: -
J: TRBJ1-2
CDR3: CASRTRGLENYGYTF
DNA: TGTGCCAGCAGGACCAGGGGTCTTGAGAACTATGGCTACACCTTC

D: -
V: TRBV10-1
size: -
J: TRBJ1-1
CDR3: CASLRQSNTEAFF
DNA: TGCGCCAGCTTACGACAGTCGAACACTGAAGCTTTCTTT

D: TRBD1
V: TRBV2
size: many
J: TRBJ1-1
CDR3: CASSWGQGVTEAFF
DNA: TGTGCCAGCAGTTGGGGACAGGGTGTGACTGAAGCTTTCTTT

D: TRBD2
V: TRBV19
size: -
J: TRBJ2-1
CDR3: CASSILGLVRDNEQFF
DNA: TGTGCCAGTAGTATTCTGGGACTAGTGAGAGACAATGAGCAGTTCTTC

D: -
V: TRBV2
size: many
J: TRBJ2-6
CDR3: CAGRTGSRSGANVLTF
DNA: TGTGCCGGACGTACAGGATCTCGCTCTGGGGCCAACGTCCTGACTTTC